The next 32 T cell receptor beta chains were all read from a single sample in a study of CD8+CD57+ T cells in acquired aplastic anemia. Template material for TCR beta VDJ and CDR3 profiling consisted of genomic DNA. Via MiXCR, TCRdb re-called the reads, giving one row per CDR3 protein. The sample has some 68,000 distinct CDR3 sequences, 45% to 60% seen once; the top ten hold around 8.3%. What was sequenced was sorted CD4+, CD8+, or CD8+CD57+ T cells (not recorded which) from PBMCs. These TCRs come from a human donor in good health, serving as a control.

On this clonotype itself: A junction boundary mismatches the germline segment, possibly from a read error. The chain combines TRBV7-9 with TRBJ1-1; D might be TRBD1 (5 bases). This CDR3 is built from 12 residues. Germline V lookup: CDR1 SEHNR, CDR2 FQNEAQ (reference sequence). The CDR3 protein is CASSSGNTDAFF. Written as DNA, the CDR3 is TGTGCCAGCAGCTCAGGGAACACTGATGCTTTCTTT.

The V call is TRBV5-1, the J call TRBJ2-1; TRBD1 or TRBD2 may be the D gene (5 bases each). V lost 3 bases, J lost 5 bases, and 18 bases lay in between. The CDR3 runs 16 residues. CDR1 is SGHRS and CDR2 is YFSETQ in the germline V gene. The CDR3 DNA sequence: TGCGCCAGCAGCTCCGGGGCGCAGGCGATAGACAATGAGCAGTTCTTC. This gives the protein CASSSGAQAIDNEQFF.

The chain has TRBV24-1 and TRBJ2-1; D is possibly TRBD2 (6 bases). The germline gives CDR1 KGHDR, CDR2 SFDVKD. The CDR3 extends over 16 amino acids. Trimming removed 3 bases at V and 0 bases at J, with 11 bases between. CDR3 bases: TGTGCCACCAGTGATCTTAGCGGCGACTCCTACAATGAGCAGTTCTTC. Protein: CATSDLSGDSYNEQFF.

This clonotype was seen only once. The chain joins TRBV10-3 to TRBJ1-6, with no clear D. In germline, CDR1 is ENHRY, CDR2 SYGVKD. V lost 0 bases, J lost 7 bases, and 10 bases lay in between. The CDR3 has 15 amino acids. The CDR3 DNA is TGTGCCATCAGTGAGTCCTCGCCCCCAAATTCACCCCTCCACTTT. The encoded protein is CAISESSPPNSPLHF.

This clonotype was counted many times. The rearrangement links TRBV7-3 to TRBJ1-1; D not resolved. Trimming cost V 5 bases and J 1 base, with 8 bases left between them. The CDR3 sequence is 13 residues long. In germline, CDR1 is SGHTA, CDR2 FQGTGA. The CDR3 region is CASSPRRNTEAFF. For the CDR3, the DNA is TGTGCCAGCAGCCCTAGACGGAACACTGAAGCTTTCTTT.

The V and J genes are TRBV29-1 and TRBJ2-3; a possible D gene is TRBD2 (5 bases). V was clipped by 7 bases and J by 3 bases, with 14 bases between them. The germline V gene has CDR1 SQVTM and CDR2 ANQGSEA. This CDR3 is 13 amino acids long. The CDR3 coding sequence is TGCAGCGCCGTAGGCGGGCGGACAGATACGCAGTATTTT. Translating it yields CSAVGGRTDTQYF.

The rearrangement uses TRBV19 and TRBJ1-2; no firm D call. The CDR3 consists of 12 residues. V gave up 1 base and J gave up 2 bases, with 2 bases separating them. Per the germline V gene, CDR1 is LNHDA and CDR2 is SQIVND (reference sequence). This CDR3 reads CASSIANYGYTF. CDR3 DNA: TGTGCCAGTAGTATAGCCAACTATGGCTACACCTTC.

The chain combines TRBV15 with TRBJ1-6; 9 bases are a match to TRBD1. CDR3 size: 15 residues. V dropped 7 bases and J dropped 10; count of bases not matched to a gene: 11. The V gene's germline CDR1 is LNHNV and CDR2 YYDKDF (reference sequence). The CDR3 DNA is TGTGCCACCAACAGTGGGGACAGGGCCAAATCACCCCTCCACTTT. Translation: CATNSGDRAKSPLHF.

The chain uses TRBV19 and TRBJ2-7; D is unresolved. The ends were cut back, 4 bases at V and 5 bases at J, with 6 bases in the middle. Germline V CDR1 and CDR2: LNHDA, SQIVND (reference sequence). The CDR3 loop spans 11 amino acids. CDR3 sequence: CASSNYHEQYF. Here the CDR3 DNA reads TGTGCCAGTAGTAATTACCACGAGCAGTACTTC.

This clonotype has a handful of counts. This chain connects TRBV7-9 to TRBJ1-2; the D is unclear. This CDR3 spans 13 amino acids. V lost 7 bases, J lost 6 bases, and 15 bases lay in between. The V gene's germline CDR1 is SEHNR and CDR2 FQNEAQ (reference sequence). The CDR3 here is CASNEWGNDGYTF. CDR3 in DNA: TGTGCCAGCAATGAGTGGGGAAACGATGGCTACACCTTC. The full variable domain, rest sourced from reference TRBV7-9 and TRBJ1-2, is DTGVSQNPRHKITKRGQNVTFRCDPISEHNRLYWYRQTLGQGPEFLTYFQNEAQLEKSRLLSDRFSAERPKGSFSTLEIQRTEQGDSAMYLCASNEWGNDGYTFGSGTRLTVV.

The J gene is TRBJ2-3, the V gene TRBV19, with D tentatively TRBD2 (5 bases). CDR3 length equals 15 residues. The V gene's germline CDR1 is LNHDA and CDR2 SQIVND (reference sequence). Deletions cut 7 bases from V and 4 bases from J, with 18 bases between. In DNA, the CDR3 is TGTGCCAGTACACGGGGAGACGGGATAGCAGATACGCAGTATTTT. This gives the protein CASTRGDGIADTQYF.

The chain has TRBV29-1 and TRBJ2-3; 9 bases line up with TRBD2. The CDR3 has 15 amino acids. V lost 5 bases and J lost 0; bases outside the gene matches: 6. CDR1 and CDR2 (germline): SQVTM, ANQGSEA. The CDR3 reads CSVSTSGSSTDTQYF. As DNA, the CDR3 is TGCAGCGTTAGCACTAGCGGGTCTAGCACAGATACGCAGTATTTT.

This clonotype was observed at least ten times. V and J are TRBV6-5 and TRBJ2-1; D may match TRBD1 or TRBD2 (6 bases each). V shed 3 bases and J shed 7 bases, with 13 bases lying between them. Germline V gives CDR1 MNHEY, CDR2 SVGAGI. The CDR3 totals 14 residues. In nucleotides, the CDR3 is TGTGCCAGCAGTTATTCGGGGGCCGGTAATGAGCAGTTCTTC. This sequence encodes CASSYSGAGNEQFF.

This clonotype was seen only a few times. The chain recombines TRBV6-1 with TRBJ1-5; 7 bases fit TRBD1. The CDR3 extends over 16 amino acids. The germline gives CDR1 MNHNS, CDR2 SASEGT. V lost 4 bases to trimming and J lost 5 bases; unmatched junction nucleotides: 11. CDR3 sequence (DNA): TGTGCCAGCAGTGCCCATACCGGGACAGAGGATCAGCCCCAGCATTTT. Its protein product is CASSAHTGTEDQPQHF.

This sequence joins TRBV20-1 and TRBJ2-7; D ambiguous. Between the trimmed V and J ends, which lost 3 bases and 2 bases, there was a span of 5 bases. This CDR3 is 11 amino acids long. Germline V gene lookup returns CDR1 DFQATT and CDR2 SNEGSKA (reference sequence). The CDR3 DNA reads as TGCAGTGCTAGGTACACCTACGAGCAGTACTTC. Translated: CSARYTYEQYF.

This sequence joins TRBV20-1 and TRBJ2-5, with 9 bases fitting TRBD2. Germline CDR1 and CDR2: DFQATT and SNEGSKA (reference sequence). The CDR3 covers 14 residues. With 2 bases clipped from V and 5 bases from J, the junction kept 6 bases outside the gene matches. CDR3 coding DNA: TGCAGTGCTAGAAGTAGCGGGGGACAGGAGACCCAGTACTTC. It encodes CSARSSGGQETQYF.

The table lists this clonotype with many counts. The chain carries TRBV24-1 and TRBJ2-2; D may correspond to TRBD1 or TRBD2 (5 bases each). The V end was cut by 4 bases, the J end by 3 bases, with 8 bases between. The V gene's germline CDR1 is KGHDR and CDR2 SFDVKD. The CDR3 runs to 14 residues. The CDR3 DNA sequence: TGTGCCACCAGTGACCGGGACCACACCGGGGAGCTGTTTTTT. It encodes CATSDRDHTGELFF.

The genes are TRBV29-1 and TRBJ2-7; possible D gene TRBD1, 5 bases. Trimming pared 6 bases from V and 7 bases from J, leaving 25 bases between. The CDR3 is 15 residues long. CDR1 is SQVTM and CDR2 is ANQGSEA in the germline V gene. The DNA for the CDR3 is TGCAGCGTAGGCCCCAAGGGGTCTCTCCGAGTAGAGCAGTACTTC. This sequence encodes CSVGPKGSLRVEQYF.

This clonotype was seen at least ten times. DNA of the CDR3: TGTGCCAGCAGCGAATTTACCGGGACTAGCAACGAGCAGTACTTC. Residues: CASSEFTGTSNEQYF. The gene calls are TRBV7-9 and TRBJ2-7; TRBD2 matches 9 bases. CDR3 size: 15 residues. Germline V CDR1 and CDR2: SEHNR, FQNEAQ (reference sequence). Trimming at V came to 5 bases and at J to 5 bases, leaving 10 bases not matched to a gene.

Many counts were recorded for this clonotype. V usage is TRBV7-2 and J usage is TRBJ1-2; 12 bases match TRBD1. The CDR3 consists of 15 residues. The germline V gene has CDR1 SGHTA and CDR2 FQGNSA. The junction had 5 bases not matched to a gene; V was cut back by 5 bases and J by 4 bases. In DNA, the CDR3 is TGTGCCAGCAGCCCGGGGACAGGGGGCCCCTATGGCTACACCTTC. Amino acid sequence: CASSPGTGGPYGYTF.

This clonotype was seen ten or more times. The chain uses TRBV7-9 and TRBJ1-4, with D hard to call. CDR3 length equals 14 residues. The ends were cut back, 3 bases at V and 5 bases at J, with 10 bases in the middle. Germline V lookup: CDR1 SEHNR, CDR2 FQNEAQ (reference sequence). The CDR3 loop reads CASSLWARNEKLFF. CDR3 bases: TGTGCCAGCAGCTTGTGGGCCCGAAATGAAAAACTGTTTTTT.

This clonotype was detected many times. This chain joins TRBV7-2 and TRBJ2-1, with a weak D call TRBD1 (6 bases). Germline lookup yields CDR1 SGHTA and CDR2 FQGNSA. Trimming stripped 1 base from V and 8 bases from J, with 18 bases between. CDR3 length equals 16 residues. CDR3 in amino acids: CASSLGAGTGFHEQFF. The CDR3, as DNA: TGTGCCAGCAGCTTAGGGGCCGGAACAGGGTTCCATGAGCAGTTCTTC. The full variable domain, its missing parts supplied by reference TRBV7-2 and TRBJ2-1, is GAGVSQSPSNKVTEKGKDVELRCDPISGHTALYWYRQSLGQGLEFLIYFQGNSAPDKSGLPSDRFSAERTGGSVSTLTIQRTQQEDSAVYLCASSLGAGTGFHEQFFGPGTRLTVL.

In this sample, this clonotype turned up many times. V is TRBV12-3 or TRBV12-4 and J is TRBJ2-3; maybe TRBD2 (5 bases). With 3 bases removed from V and 2 bases from J, the gap between germline ends came to 12 bases. This CDR3 has 15 residues. CDR3 in amino acids: CASSFMDLFTDTQYF. The CDR3, as DNA: TGTGCCAGCAGTTTCATGGACTTATTCACAGATACGCAGTATTTT.

The chain recombines TRBV11-1 with TRBJ2-7; 12 nucleotides line up with TRBD1. V shed 1 base and J 5 bases; nucleotides not matched to a gene: 6. In germline, CDR1 is SGHAT, CDR2 FQDESV (reference sequence). CDR3 length: 16 residues. Here the CDR3 DNA reads TGTGCCAGCAGCTTAGGGGGGACAGGGGGCTTCAACGAGCAGTACTTC. Protein: CASSLGGTGGFNEQYF.

In this sample, this clonotype turned up many times. The chain has TRBV6-6 and TRBJ2-7; D might be TRBD2 (5 bases). The CDR3 runs 15 residues. The V and J ends lost 0 bases and 7 bases respectively, with 16 bases between them. CDR1 is MNHNY, CDR2 SVGAGI, per germline (reference sequence). CDR3 in amino acids: CASSYSIPSSYEQYF. For the CDR3, the DNA is TGTGCCAGCAGTTACTCGATCCCTAGCTCTTATGAGCAGTACTTC.

This sequence joins TRBV15 and TRBJ1-6, with TRBD1 matching over 8 bases. Germline values: CDR1 LNHNV, CDR2 YYDKDF (reference sequence). With 5 bases clipped from V and 10 bases from J, the junction kept 7 bases outside the gene matches. This CDR3 region has 14 residues. The DNA for the CDR3 is TGTGCCACCAGCGGACGGACAGGGCTCTCACCCCTCCACTTT. Translating it yields CATSGRTGLSPLHF.

This clonotype has a handful of counts. The rearrangement joins TRBV28 to TRBJ1-1, with D possibly matching TRBD1 (5 bases). CDR1 and CDR2 (germline): MDHEN, SYDVKM. The CDR3 length is 13 residues. V was shortened by 4 bases and J by 6 bases, with 12 bases between the two germline ends. CDR3 DNA: TGTGCCAGCAGTTCACGGGGGTACTCTGAAGCTTTCTTT. This gives the protein CASSSRGYSEAFF.

There are many counts of this clonotype. This rearrangement joins TRBV27 to TRBJ1-1; 7 positions match TRBD1. The germline V gene encodes CDR1 MNHEY and CDR2 SMNVEV (reference sequence). V trimming: 6 bases; J trimming: 7 bases; junction bases outside the gene matches: 8. This CDR3 comprises 13 residues. The CDR3 spells CASSLGTAVEAFF. CDR3 in DNA: TGTGCCAGCAGCCTAGGGACAGCCGTTGAAGCTTTCTTT.

This clonotype was recorded once. The chain joins TRBV2 to TRBJ2-5, with 9 bases aligning to TRBD2. Unmatched junction bases numbered 6, after V lost 2 bases and J lost 5 bases. This CDR3 spans 15 amino acids. CDR1 and CDR2 (germline): SNHLY, FYNNEI. The DNA of the CDR3 is TGTGCCAGCAGTGAAACGCGGGAGGGTTGGGAGACCCAGTACTTC. It is translated as CASSETREGWETQYF.

The CDR3 here is CASSLERGSPLHF. The DNA of the CDR3 is TGTGCCAGCAGCTTGGAAAGGGGTTCACCCCTCCACTTT. The rearrangement joins TRBV7-2 to TRBJ1-6, with a weak D call TRBD1 (5 bases). The CDR3 totals 13 residues. The germline V gene has CDR1 SGHTA and CDR2 FQGNSA. Trimming removed 3 bases from V and 9 bases from J, with 9 bases in between.

With respect to this clonotype: The missing conserved phenylalanine or tryptophan at the end of this CDR3 makes a read error likely. This rearrangement joins TRBV29-1 to TRBJ2-7; D not resolved. Germline CDR1 and CDR2: SQVTM and ANQGSEA. This CDR3 is 14 amino acids long. The CDR3 region has the DNA TGCAGCGTTGATGAAGGAATCGGGTCCTACGGGCAGTACTCC. This gives the protein CSVDEGIGSYGQYS.

This clonotype has at least ten counts. Here the CDR3 DNA reads TGCGCCAGCAGCCCGGTCACGGAGCCCACAGGGGACTATGGCTACACCTTC. It yields the protein CASSPVTEPTGDYGYTF. The genes are TRBV4-1 and TRBJ1-2; 7 bases match TRBD1. V shed 4 bases, J shed 3 bases, and the junction held 14 bases outside the gene matches. Germline values: CDR1 MGHRA, CDR2 YSYEKL. This CDR3 has 17 amino acids.